The table lists the clone carrying this T cell receptor (beta chain) with a count of one. Amplification of the TCR beta CDR3 regions used RNA transcripts (as template). HTBI primers were used in a first-round RT-PCR, which preceded a second-round multiplex PCR. MiXCR, applied by TCRdb to the multiplex PCR reads, yields one record per CDR3 protein. The sample includes 350,000 to 450,000 distinct CDR3 sequences, 18% seen only once; the top ten take 1.6%. The authors isolated PBMCs from around 10 ml of fresh peripheral blood. The sample is drawn from a study of Graves' ophthalmopathy and Graves' hyperthyroidism. The sample taken for sequencing was peripheral blood. The receptor's source is a woman under 30 with Graves' ophthalmopathy.

CDR3 DNA: TGTGCCAGTAGGTCGGGACAAGGGGCGCGGACTGAAGCTTTCTTT. Its translation is CASRSGQGARTEAFF. V and J are TRBV19 and TRBJ1-1, with a tentative D call TRBD1 (6 bases). Germline CDR1 LNHDA, CDR2 SQIVND (reference sequence). This CDR3 spans 15 amino acids. Deletions cut 6 bases from V and 5 bases from J, with 19 bases between.